This T cell receptor (beta chain) was identified in a study of blood T cell repertoires in COVID-19. Looking at the study overall: Samples representing acute and convalescent COVID-19 were sourced from the United States, Italy and Spain. The analysed material was cDNA or gDNA that came from T cells, B-cell-depleted T cells, or PBMCs.

Germline CDR1 is SGHVS and CDR2 is FNYEAQ. The CDR3 has 16 amino acids. V was shortened by 5 bases and J by 5 bases, with 22 bases between the two germline ends. Original processing notes: Researchers report that nucleated cell counts were estimated from reference gene primer amplification. Using immunoSEQ multiplex PCR, the repertoire was profiled, and TCRdb retains in-frame clones only, with some absent. D and trimming come from the DNA, and the V and J calls and clone size come from that table. The sample includes fewer than 130,000 clones, 70% to 90% seen only once; the top ten take more than 4%.

The genes are TRBV7-6 and TRBJ2-7, with D possibly TRBD2 on 5 matching bases. This clonotype was sampled from a human donor in a cohort sampled during active COVID-19. What was sequenced was peripheral blood. Here the CDR3 DNA reads TGTGCCAGCAGCCCCAGAGAGGGTTGGTCGTTCGACGAGCAGTACTTC. Encoded protein: CASSPREGWSFDEQYF.